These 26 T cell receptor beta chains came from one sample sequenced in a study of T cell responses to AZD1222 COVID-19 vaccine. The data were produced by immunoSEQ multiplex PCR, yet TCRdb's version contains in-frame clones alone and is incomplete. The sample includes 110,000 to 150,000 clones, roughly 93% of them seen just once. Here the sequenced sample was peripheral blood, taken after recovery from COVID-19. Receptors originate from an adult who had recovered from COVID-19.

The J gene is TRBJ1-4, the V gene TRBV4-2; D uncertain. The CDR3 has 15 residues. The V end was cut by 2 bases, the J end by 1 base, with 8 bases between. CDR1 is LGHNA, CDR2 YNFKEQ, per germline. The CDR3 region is CASSQMGKTNEKLFF. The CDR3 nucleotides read TGTGCCAGCAGCCAAATGGGAAAAACTAATGAAAAACTGTTTTTT.

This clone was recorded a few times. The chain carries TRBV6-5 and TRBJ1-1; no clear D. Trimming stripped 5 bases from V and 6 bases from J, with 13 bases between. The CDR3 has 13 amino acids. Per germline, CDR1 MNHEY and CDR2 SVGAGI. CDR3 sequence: CASSPGSLAEAFF. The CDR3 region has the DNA TGTGCCAGCAGTCCCGGGAGTCTGGCTGAAGCTTTCTTT.

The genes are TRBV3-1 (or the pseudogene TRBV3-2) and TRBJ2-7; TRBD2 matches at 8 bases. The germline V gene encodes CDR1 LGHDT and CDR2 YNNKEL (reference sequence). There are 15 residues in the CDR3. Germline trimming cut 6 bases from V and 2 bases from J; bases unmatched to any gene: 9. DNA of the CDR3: TGTGCCAGCAGTACTCCGCGGGAGGACCCCTACGAGCAGTACTTC. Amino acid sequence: CASSTPREDPYEQYF.

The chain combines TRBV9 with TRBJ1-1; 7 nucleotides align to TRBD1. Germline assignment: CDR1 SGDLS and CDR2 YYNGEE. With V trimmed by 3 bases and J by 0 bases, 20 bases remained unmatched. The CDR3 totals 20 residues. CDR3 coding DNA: TGTGCCAGCAGCGGGATTCGCAATGAAGGGAAGGGGGCAATGAACACTGAAGCTTTCTTT. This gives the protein CASSGIRNEGKGAMNTEAFF.

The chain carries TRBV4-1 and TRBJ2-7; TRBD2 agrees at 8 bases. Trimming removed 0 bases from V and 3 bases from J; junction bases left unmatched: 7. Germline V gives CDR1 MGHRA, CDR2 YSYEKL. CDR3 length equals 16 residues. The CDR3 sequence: CASSQDGGRPFYEQYF. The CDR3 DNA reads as TGCGCCAGCAGCCAAGATGGCGGGAGGCCTTTCTACGAGCAGTACTTC.

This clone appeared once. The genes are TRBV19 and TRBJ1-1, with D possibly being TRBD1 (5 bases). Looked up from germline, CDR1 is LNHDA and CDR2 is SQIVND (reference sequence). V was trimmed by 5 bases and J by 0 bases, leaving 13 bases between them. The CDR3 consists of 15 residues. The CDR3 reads CASSYTGTVNTEAFF. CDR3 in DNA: TGTGCCAGTAGTTACACCGGGACGGTGAACACTGAAGCTTTCTTT.

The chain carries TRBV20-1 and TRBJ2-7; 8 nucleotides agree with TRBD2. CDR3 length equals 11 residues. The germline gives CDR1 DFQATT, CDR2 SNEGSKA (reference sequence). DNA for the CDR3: TGCAGCACGGGACTAGAAGTCGAGCAGTACTTC. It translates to CSTGLEVEQYF.

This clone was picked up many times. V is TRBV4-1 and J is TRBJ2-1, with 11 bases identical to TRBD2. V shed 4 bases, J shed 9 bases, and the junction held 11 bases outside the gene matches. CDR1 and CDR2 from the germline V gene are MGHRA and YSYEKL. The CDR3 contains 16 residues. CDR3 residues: CASSLLPTSGSSEQFF. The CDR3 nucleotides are TGCGCCAGCAGCCTACTCCCTACTAGCGGGAGCAGTGAGCAGTTCTTC.

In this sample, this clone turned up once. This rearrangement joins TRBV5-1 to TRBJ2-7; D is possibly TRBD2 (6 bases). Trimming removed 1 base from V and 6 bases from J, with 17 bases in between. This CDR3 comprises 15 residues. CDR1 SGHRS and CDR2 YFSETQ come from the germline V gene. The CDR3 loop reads CASSLWRGISSEQYF. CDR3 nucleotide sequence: TGCGCCAGCAGCTTGTGGCGGGGTATCTCTAGCGAGCAGTACTTC.

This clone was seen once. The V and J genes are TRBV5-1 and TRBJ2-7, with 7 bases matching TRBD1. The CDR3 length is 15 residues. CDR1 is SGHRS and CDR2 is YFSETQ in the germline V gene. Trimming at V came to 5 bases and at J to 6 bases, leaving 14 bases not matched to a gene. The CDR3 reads CASRSPKQGDLEQYF. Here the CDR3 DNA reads TGCGCCAGCAGATCTCCCAAGCAGGGGGACCTCGAGCAGTACTTC.

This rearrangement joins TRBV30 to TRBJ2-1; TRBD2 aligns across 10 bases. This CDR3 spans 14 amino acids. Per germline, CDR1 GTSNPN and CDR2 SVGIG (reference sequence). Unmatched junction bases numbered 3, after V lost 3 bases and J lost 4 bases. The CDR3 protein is CAWSVAGGYNEQFF. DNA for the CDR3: TGTGCCTGGAGCGTAGCGGGAGGTTACAATGAGCAGTTCTTC.

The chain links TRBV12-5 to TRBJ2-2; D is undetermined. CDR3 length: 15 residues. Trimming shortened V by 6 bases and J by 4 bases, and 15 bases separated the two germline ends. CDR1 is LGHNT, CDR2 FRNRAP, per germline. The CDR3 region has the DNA TGTGCTAGTGGGAAGGGCCTAAAGGGCACCGGGGAGCTGTTTTTT. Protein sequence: CASGKGLKGTGELFF.

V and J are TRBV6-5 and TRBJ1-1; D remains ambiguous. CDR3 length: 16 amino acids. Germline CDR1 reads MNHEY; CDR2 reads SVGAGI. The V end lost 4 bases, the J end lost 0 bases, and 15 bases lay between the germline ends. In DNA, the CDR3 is TGTGCCAGCAGTTGGACGGCAGCGGTTTTGAACACTGAAGCTTTCTTT. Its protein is CASSWTAAVLNTEAFF.

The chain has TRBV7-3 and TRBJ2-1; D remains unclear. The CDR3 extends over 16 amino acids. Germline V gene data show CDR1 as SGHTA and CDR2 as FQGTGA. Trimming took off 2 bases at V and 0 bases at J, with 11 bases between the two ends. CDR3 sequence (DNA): TGTGCCAGCAGCTTAGCGTTTAGTAGCTCCTACAATGAGCAGTTCTTC. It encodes CASSLAFSSSYNEQFF.

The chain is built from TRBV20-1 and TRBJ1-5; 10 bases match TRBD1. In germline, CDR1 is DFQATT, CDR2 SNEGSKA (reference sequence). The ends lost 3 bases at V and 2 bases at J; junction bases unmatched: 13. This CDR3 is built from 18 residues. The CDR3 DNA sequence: TGCAGTGCTAGTTCCCCGGGACAGGGGATTGGTGGCAATCAGCCCCAGCATTTT. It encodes CSASSPGQGIGGNQPQHF.

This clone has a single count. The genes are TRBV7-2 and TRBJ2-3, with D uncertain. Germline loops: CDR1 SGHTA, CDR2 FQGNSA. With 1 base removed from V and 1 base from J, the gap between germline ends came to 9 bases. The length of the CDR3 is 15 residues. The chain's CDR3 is CASSLGSGRTDTQYF. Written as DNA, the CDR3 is TGTGCCAGCAGCTTAGGGTCTGGCCGCACAGATACGCAGTATTTT. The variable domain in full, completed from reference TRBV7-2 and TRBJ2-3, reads GAGVSQSPSNKVTEKGKDVELRCDPISGHTALYWYRQSLGQGLEFLIYFQGNSAPDKSGLPSDRFSAERTGGSVSTLTIQRTQQEDSAVYLCASSLGSGRTDTQYFGPGTRLTVL.

For the CDR3, the DNA is TGTGCCAGTAGTAGGGGGGACAGCTACAATCAGCCCCAGCATTTT. Protein: CASSRGDSYNQPQHF. The rearrangement joins TRBV19 to TRBJ1-5, with TRBD1 matching over 7 bases. Germline V gene lookup returns CDR1 LNHDA and CDR2 SQIVND (reference sequence). The CDR3 has 15 residues. With 4 bases clipped from V and 3 bases from J, the junction kept 6 bases outside the gene matches.

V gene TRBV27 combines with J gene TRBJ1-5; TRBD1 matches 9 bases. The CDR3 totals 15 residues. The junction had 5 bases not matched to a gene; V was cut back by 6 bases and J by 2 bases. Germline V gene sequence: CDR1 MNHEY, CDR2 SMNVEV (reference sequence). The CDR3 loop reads CASSRDRGGNQPQHF. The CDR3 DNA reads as TGTGCCAGCAGCCGAGACAGGGGGGGCAATCAGCCCCAGCATTTT.

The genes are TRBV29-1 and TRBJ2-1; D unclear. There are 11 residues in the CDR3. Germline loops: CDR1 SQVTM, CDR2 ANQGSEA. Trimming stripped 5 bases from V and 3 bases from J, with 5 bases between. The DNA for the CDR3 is TGCAGCGTTTCAGACTACAATGAGCAGTTCTTC. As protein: CSVSDYNEQFF.

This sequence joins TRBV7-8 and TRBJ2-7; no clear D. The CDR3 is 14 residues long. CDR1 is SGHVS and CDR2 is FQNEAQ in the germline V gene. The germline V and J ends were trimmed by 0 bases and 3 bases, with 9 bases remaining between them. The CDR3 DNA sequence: TGTGCCAGCAGCTTAGCACAGTCCAACTACGAGCAGTACTTC. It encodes CASSLAQSNYEQYF.

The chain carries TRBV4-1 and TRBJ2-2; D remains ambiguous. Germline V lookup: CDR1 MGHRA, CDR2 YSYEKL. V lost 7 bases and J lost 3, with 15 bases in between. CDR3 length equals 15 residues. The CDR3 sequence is CASTTDQGHTGELFF. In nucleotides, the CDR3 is TGCGCCAGCACGACCGATCAAGGGCACACCGGGGAGCTGTTTTTT.

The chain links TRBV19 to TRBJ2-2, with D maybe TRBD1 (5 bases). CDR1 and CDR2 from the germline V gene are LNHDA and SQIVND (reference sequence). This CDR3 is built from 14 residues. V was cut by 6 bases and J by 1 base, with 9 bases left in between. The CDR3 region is CASRTALNTGELFF. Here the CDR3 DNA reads TGTGCCAGTAGGACAGCGCTGAACACCGGGGAGCTGTTTTTT.

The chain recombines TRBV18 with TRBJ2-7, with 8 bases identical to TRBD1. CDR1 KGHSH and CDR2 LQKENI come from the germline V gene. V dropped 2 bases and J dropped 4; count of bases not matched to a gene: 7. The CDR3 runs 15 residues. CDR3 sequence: CASSPSGGPNYEQYF. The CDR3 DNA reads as TGTGCCAGCTCACCATCAGGGGGCCCGAATTACGAGCAGTACTTC. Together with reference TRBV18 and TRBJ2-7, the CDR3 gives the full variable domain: NAGVMQNPRHLVRRRGQEARLRCSPMKGHSHVYWYRQLPEEGLKFMVYLQKENIIDESGMPKERFSAEFPKEGPSILRIQQVVRGDSAAYFCASSPSGGPNYEQYFGPGTRLTVT.

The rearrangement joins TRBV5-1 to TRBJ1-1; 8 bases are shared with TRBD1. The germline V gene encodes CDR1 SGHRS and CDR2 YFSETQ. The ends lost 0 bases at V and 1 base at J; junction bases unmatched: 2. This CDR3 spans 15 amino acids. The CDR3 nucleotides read TGCGCCAGCAGCTTGGGGGACAGGAGGAACACTGAAGCTTTCTTT. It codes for CASSLGDRRNTEAFF.

CDR3 in DNA: TGTGCCAGCAGTTCCCCCGGGACTACAATGAACACTGAAGCTTTCTTT. Protein: CASSSPGTTMNTEAFF. V gene TRBV28 combines with J gene TRBJ1-1, with D possibly matching TRBD1 (5 bases). In germline, CDR1 is MDHEN, CDR2 SYDVKM. The V and J ends lost 4 bases and 0 bases respectively, with 15 bases between them. The CDR3 is 16 residues long.

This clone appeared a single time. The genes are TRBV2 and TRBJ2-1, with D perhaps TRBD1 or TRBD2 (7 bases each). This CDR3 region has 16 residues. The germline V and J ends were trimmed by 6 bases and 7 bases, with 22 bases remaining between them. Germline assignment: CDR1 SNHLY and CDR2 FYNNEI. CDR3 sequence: CASSLPRGGRENEQFF. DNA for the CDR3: TGTGCCAGCAGCCTTCCCAGGGGGGGTCGGGAGAATGAGCAGTTCTTC.